These T cell receptor beta chains were read from a single sample in a study of blood T cell repertoires in COVID-19. Clones were sequenced by immunoSEQ multiplex PCR, and TCRdb holds only the in-frame ones, with some missing. The repertoire holds about 320,000 clones, with around nine tenths as singletons. What was sequenced was peripheral blood. These receptors were collected from a woman between 25 and 40 years old with COVID-19, enrolled during active disease. Both conserved end residues are part of each CDR3. A D gene is named only where the DNA matches it firmly. Rows give clone size only sometimes, using once, few, many, or a class for an expanded clone.

v_gene	d_gene	j_gene	abundance	len	CDR3nt	CDR3aa
TRBV19	-	TRBJ2-4	-	12	TGTGCCAGTAGTAATAACGGAGGCATTCAGTACTTC	CASSNNGGIQYF
TRBV3-1/TRBV3-2	-	TRBJ1-2	-	12	TGTGCCAGCAGCCAGGGCGAGTTGAGTTCCACCTTC	CASSQGELSSTF
TRBV4-1	-	TRBJ1-1	-	15	TGCGCCAGCAGCCCGGTAGGGGAACTGAACACTGAAGCTTTCTTT	CASSPVGELNTEAFF
TRBV6-2/TRBV6-3	-	TRBJ1-6	-	16	TGTGCCAGCAGTACACTCCCGGGACACTTTAATTCACCCCTCCACTTT	CASSTLPGHFNSPLHF
TRBV5-4	-	TRBJ2-7	-	15	TGTGCCAGCAGCTTGAAGGCTACAGGGTTCTACGAGCAGTACTTC	CASSLKATGFYEQYF
TRBV27	-	TRBJ2-1	-	14	TGTGCCAGCAGCCGTCCTGACATGATCAATGAGCAGTTCTTC	CASSRPDMINEQFF
TRBV5-6	-	TRBJ1-3	-	17	TGTGCCAGCAGCTTCCCGACTCCTATACCCTCTGGAAACACCATATATTTT	CASSFPTPIPSGNTIYF
TRBV4-1	TRBD1	TRBJ1-2	once	17	TGCGCCAGCAGCTATCGGGACAGGGGGAATACTAACTATGGCTACACCTTC	CASSYRDRGNTNYGYTF
TRBV11-2	TRBD2	TRBJ2-1	-	16	TGTGCCAGCAGGGGACCAGGCGGGGGAACCTACAATGAGCAGTTCTTC	CASRGPGGGTYNEQFF
TRBV4-2	TRBD1	TRBJ1-3	-	20	TGTGCCAGCAGCCAAGAGGTGGTCCCGACAGGGTCAGCACGCCCGAACACCATATATTTT	CASSQEVVPTGSARPNTIYF
TRBV5-1	-	TRBJ2-7	-	15	TGCGCCAGCAGCCCGCGGACTCAAAGCTCCTACGAGCAGTACTTC	CASSPRTQSSYEQYF
TRBV14	TRBD2	TRBJ2-3	-	17	TGTGCCAGCAGTCAAGGACGGATTGGCGGGGGGGCAGATACGCAGTATTTT	CASSQGRIGGGADTQYF
TRBV4-1	-	TRBJ1-2	-	15	TGCGCCAGCAGCCAAGCTCCCCAATTGGGGCATGGCTACACCTTC	CASSQAPQLGHGYTF
TRBV5-1	-	TRBJ2-7	-	14	TGCGCCAGCAGCTTGGCGGGACTTTCCTACGAGCAGTACTTC	CASSLAGLSYEQYF
TRBV7-8	-	TRBJ2-2	-	19	TGTGCCAGCAGCTTTACATTCCCTCAGCGCGCACTTAACACCGGGGAGCTGTTTTTT	CASSFTFPQRALNTGELFF
TRBV27	TRBD1	TRBJ1-4	-	15	TGTGCCAGCAGTTTCTCTGGGACAGGTATTGAAAAACTGTTTTTT	CASSFSGTGIEKLFF
TRBV27	-	TRBJ2-5	-	14	TGTGCCAGCAGTAAACAGGGCGGGCGAGAGACCCAGTACTTC	CASSKQGGRETQYF
TRBV6-1	-	TRBJ2-3	few	14	TGTGCCAGCAGTGATACAAGAAGCACAGATACGCAGTATTTT	CASSDTRSTDTQYF
TRBV6-2/TRBV6-3	-	TRBJ2-3	once	14	TGTGCCAGCAGTTACACAGGGATGGCAGATACGCAGTATTTT	CASSYTGMADTQYF
TRBV10-3	-	TRBJ2-2	-	14	TGTGCCATCAGTGAGGGACTCCTAGCCGGGGAGCTGTTTTTT	CAISEGLLAGELFF
TRBV11-3	-	TRBJ2-3	-	15	TGTGCCAGCAGCTTCCGGGGTATTAGCACAGATACGCAGTATTTT	CASSFRGISTDTQYF
TRBV7-6	-	TRBJ2-5	-	14	TGTGCCAGCAGCTTAGGAGGGAGCCAAGAGACCCAGTACTTC	CASSLGGSQETQYF
TRBV18	-	TRBJ1-4	-	14	TGTGCCAGCTCACAGGGAGAGAGATATGAAAAACTGTTTTTT	CASSQGERYEKLFF
TRBV4-1	-	TRBJ1-6	-	15	TGCGCCAGCAGCCAAGTGGTGACAGATAATTCACCCCTCCACTTT	CASSQVVTDNSPLHF
TRBV2	-	TRBJ1-1	-	12	TGTGCCAGCAGCCTCAGGGCTACTGAAGCTTTCTTT	CASSLRATEAFF
TRBV5-5	TRBD1	TRBJ1-2	-	16	TGTGCCAGCAGCTTGGGACAGGGGGCGCGATTTCGGGGCTACACCTTC	CASSLGQGARFRGYTF
TRBV2	-	TRBJ2-5	-	10	TGTGCCAGCAGTCCCGGGACCCAGTACTTC	CASSPGTQYF
TRBV4-2	TRBD2	TRBJ2-2	-	17	TGTGCCAGCAGCCAACCTAGCGGGGGGGCCAACACCGGGGAGCTGTTTTTT	CASSQPSGGANTGELFF
TRBV6-6	-	TRBJ2-1	-	15	TGTGCCACCCTACTGGGGGCGGGGGCTTACAATGAGCAGTTCTTC	CATLLGAGAYNEQFF
TRBV7-9	-	TRBJ1-2	-	14	TGTGCCAGCAGCTTAGTGAGGACAGACTATGGCTACACCTTC	CASSLVRTDYGYTF
TRBV9	-	TRBJ1-2	once	13	TGTGCCAGCAGCGTAGCCGCTAACTATGGCTACACCTTC	CASSVAANYGYTF
TRBV29-1	TRBD1	TRBJ2-7	-	12	TGCAGCGTGCGGACAGGGACCTACGAGCAGTACTTC	CSVRTGTYEQYF
TRBV5-6	-	TRBJ1-6	-	14	TGTGCCAGCAGTACAGTTTTAATTAATTCACCCCTCCACTTT	CASSTVLINSPLHF
TRBV19	TRBD1	TRBJ1-5	-	15	TGTGCCAGTAGTACCGGACAGGGGGCATGGCAGCCCCAGCATTTT	CASSTGQGAWQPQHF
TRBV20-1	-	TRBJ2-2	-	14	TGCAGTGCTAGTCGCGGGGTAAACACCGGGGAGCTGTTTTTT	CSASRGVNTGELFF
TRBV4-1	TRBD1	TRBJ2-7	-	18	TGCGCCAGCAGCCTGAGGTCATCGACAACAGGGGTGGTGGACGAGCAGTACTTC	CASSLRSSTTGVVDEQYF
TRBV28	TRBD2	TRBJ2-3	-	18	TGTGCCAGCAACACTAGGGCGTTGGAGGGACTAGACACAGATACGCAGTATTTT	CASNTRALEGLDTDTQYF
TRBV12-3/TRBV12-4	-	TRBJ1-2	-	13	TGTGCCAGCAGTAGGACTACCAGCTATGGCTACACCTTC	CASSRTTSYGYTF
TRBV18	TRBD2	TRBJ2-3	-	13	TGTGCCAGCTCGGGACTAGCAACAGATACGCAGTATTTT	CASSGLATDTQYF
TRBV10-3	TRBD1	TRBJ2-2	-	15	TGTGCCATCAGTGAGTCAGGGACAGGGCCCGGGGAGCTGTTTTTT	CAISESGTGPGELFF
TRBV30	-	TRBJ1-6	-	15	TGTGCCTGGAGTGTAGCAACCTTCTATAATTCACCCCTCCACTTT	CAWSVATFYNSPLHF
TRBV21-1	-	TRBJ1-4	-	23	TGTGCCAGCAGCAAACACGGGCACGTAGCGACTCAGGGGGCTATTGCAACTAATGAAAAACTGTTTTTT	CASSKHGHVATQGAIATNEKLFF
TRBV4-1	TRBD2	TRBJ2-7	few	15	TGCGCCAGCAGCCAAGAGCGCCGCGGGGGCTACGAGCAGTACTTC	CASSQERRGGYEQYF
TRBV5-1	-	TRBJ2-7	-	15	TGCGCCAGCAGCCCCCTTATGGCAGGGGACTACGAGCAGTACTTC	CASSPLMAGDYEQYF
TRBV5-5	TRBD1	TRBJ1-6	-	13	TGTGCCAGCCGGGGACAGGGAGAGACGGCCCTCCACTTT	CASRGQGETALHF
TRBV10-3	TRBD1	TRBJ2-7	-	15	TGTGCCATCAGTGAGAGGGGACAGGGGACAGCCGAGCAGTACTTC	CAISERGQGTAEQYF
TRBV6-6	TRBD1	TRBJ1-2	-	15	TGTGCCAGCAGCTCTAAGGGGGCCCCTAACTATGGCTACACCTTC	CASSSKGAPNYGYTF
TRBV6-5	-	TRBJ1-1	-	13	TGTGCCAGCAGTTACACGGTGAACACTGAAGCTTTCTTT	CASSYTVNTEAFF
TRBV11-2	TRBD1	TRBJ1-4	once	14	TGTGCCAGCAGCCCTATTACAGGGGGCGGAAAACTGTTTTTT	CASSPITGGGKLFF
TRBV5-1	TRBD2	TRBJ2-3	once	18	TGCGCCAGCAGCTTGGTCCCCTCTAGCGGGGGTAGCACAGATACGCAGTATTTT	CASSLVPSSGGSTDTQYF
TRBV6-5	-	TRBJ1-3	-	12	TGTGCCAGCTTCAGCTCTGGAAACACCATATATTTT	CASFSSGNTIYF
TRBV6-6	-	TRBJ2-5	-	14	TGTGCCAGCAGTTACGGAGGGGTTCAAGAGACCCAGTACTTC	CASSYGGVQETQYF
TRBV19	TRBD1	TRBJ1-2	-	17	TGTGCCAGTAGTATCCGGGACAGGGGGCGCGGTAACTATGGCTACACCTTC	CASSIRDRGRGNYGYTF
TRBV4-1	-	TRBJ2-1	once	16	TGCGCCAGCAGCCAAGAATCGGGGGGCGCCTTGAATGAGCAGTTCTTC	CASSQESGGALNEQFF
TRBV4-1	TRBD2	TRBJ2-7	-	18	TGCGCCAGCAGCCCCCTTCCTGTCGGAGCGGGGGCAAGGAACGAGCAGTACTTC	CASSPLPVGAGARNEQYF
TRBV10-1	TRBD2	TRBJ2-1	-	13	TGCGCCAGCAGTCGCGGGGGTGGCAATGAGCAGTTCTTC	CASSRGGGNEQFF
TRBV5-1	-	TRBJ2-1	-	14	TGCGCCAGCAGCCTGCGGACAGTGGGGAATGAGCAGTTCTTC	CASSLRTVGNEQFF
TRBV19	TRBD1	TRBJ1-1	-	16	TGTGCCAGTAAGATCGGGACAGGGGCCCTCAACACTGAAGCTTTCTTT	CASKIGTGALNTEAFF
TRBV27	-	TRBJ2-5	-	16	TGTGCCAGCAGTTTAGGTGGAGGACCTTACCAAGAGACCCAGTACTTC	CASSLGGGPYQETQYF
TRBV6-5	-	TRBJ2-7	-	16	TGTGCCAGCAGTTACCTCGGTTTGTGGGGGCCAGGCGAGCAGTACTTC	CASSYLGLWGPGEQYF